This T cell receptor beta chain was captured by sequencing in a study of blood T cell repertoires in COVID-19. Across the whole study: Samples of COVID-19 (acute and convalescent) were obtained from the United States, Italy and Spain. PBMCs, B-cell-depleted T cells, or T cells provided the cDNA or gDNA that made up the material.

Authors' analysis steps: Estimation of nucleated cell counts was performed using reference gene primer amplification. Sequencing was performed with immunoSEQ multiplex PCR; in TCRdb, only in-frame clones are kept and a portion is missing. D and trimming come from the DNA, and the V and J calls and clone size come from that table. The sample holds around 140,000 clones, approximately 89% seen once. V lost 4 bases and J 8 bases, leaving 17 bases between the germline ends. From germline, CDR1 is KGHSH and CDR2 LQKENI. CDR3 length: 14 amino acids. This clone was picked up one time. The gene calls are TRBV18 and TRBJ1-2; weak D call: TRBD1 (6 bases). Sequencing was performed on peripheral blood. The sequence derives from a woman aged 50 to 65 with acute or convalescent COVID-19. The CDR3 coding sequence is TGTGCCAGCTCACTTGGTGTCCAGGGGACGGGCTACACCTTC. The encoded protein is CASSLGVQGTGYTF.